This T cell receptor beta chain emerged from a study of cytomegalovirus exposure and HLA in healthy donors. Overall study: The Caucasian-associated ancestry cluster contained 65% to 85% of the roughly 390 genotyped donors. Findings and limits, study-wide: Immune exposure was documented only through CMV serostatus. In a later analysis, TCR beta V- and J-gene trimming was associated with a missense DCLRE1C variant. Later analysis suggested links between common viral pathogens and several top significant clusters.

The CDR3 contains 14 residues. Germline V gives CDR1 LNHDA, CDR2 SQIVND (reference sequence). V lost 3 bases and J 1 base, leaving 9 bases between the germline ends. The primer mix had 60 Vbeta and 13 Jbeta primers. This table comes from immunoSEQ multiplex PCR, and its TCRdb copy is limited to in-frame clones, with some not included. The table includes about 59,000 clones, about 80% detected once. Regarding this clone: The target antigen is unknown.

The chain is built from TRBV19 and TRBJ1-1; D gene ambiguous. The sequenced sample was PBMCs. This clonotype originated in a woman between 40 and 55 years old in good health and CMV-seronegative. The CDR3 protein is CASSIQATNTEAFF. CDR3 bases: TGTGCCAGTAGTATTCAGGCTACGAACACTGAAGCTTTCTTT.